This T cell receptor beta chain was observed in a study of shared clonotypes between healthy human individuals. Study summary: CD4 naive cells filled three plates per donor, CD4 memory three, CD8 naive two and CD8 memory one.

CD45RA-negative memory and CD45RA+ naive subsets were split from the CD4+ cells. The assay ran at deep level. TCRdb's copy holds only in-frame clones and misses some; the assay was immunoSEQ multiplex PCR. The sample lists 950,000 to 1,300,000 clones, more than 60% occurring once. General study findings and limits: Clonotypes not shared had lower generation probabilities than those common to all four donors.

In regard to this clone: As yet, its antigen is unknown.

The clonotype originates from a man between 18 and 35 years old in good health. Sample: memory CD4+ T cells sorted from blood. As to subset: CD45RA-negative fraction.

Here the CDR3 DNA reads TGTGCCAGCAGCCTGATGGCGGGGGAAGGCTACAATGAGCAGTTCTTC. Its translation is CASSLMAGEGYNEQFF. V and J are TRBV5-4 and TRBJ2-1; 7 bases map to TRBD2. Looked up from germline, CDR1 is SGHNT and CDR2 is YYREEE (reference sequence). V gave up 4 bases and J gave up 3 bases; unmatched junction bases: 10. This CDR3 is built from 16 residues. Full variable domain (missing parts from reference TRBV5-4 and TRBJ2-1): ETGVTQSPTHLIKTRGQQVTLRCSSQSGHNTVSWYQQALGQGPQFIFQYYREEENGRGNFPPRFSGLQFPNYSSELNVNALELDDSALYLCASSLMAGEGYNEQFFGPGTRLTVL.